These T cell receptor beta chains were read from a single sample in a study of blood T cell repertoires in COVID-19. Generated by immunoSEQ multiplex PCR, the TCRdb table keeps only in-frame clones and is missing some. The table lists a few hundred thousand clones, 80% to 90% of them singletons, with more than 9% in the top ten. The material sequenced was peripheral blood. These receptors came from a woman aged 25 to 39 with COVID-19, enrolled during active disease. CDR3s include the opening cysteine and the closing phenylalanine or tryptophan. A D gene is named only where the DNA matches it firmly. Only part of the rows carry a size: once, few, many, or a class if the clone is expanded.

V gene	D gene	clone size	J gene	CDR3 protein	CDR3 DNA
TRBV14	.	.	TRBJ2-5	CASSQDRQGGETQYF	TGTGCCAGCAGCCAAGATAGACAGGGAGGAGAGACCCAGTACTTC
TRBV5-8	.	.	TRBJ2-3	CASSNEANTQYF	TGTGCCAGCAGCAACGAGGCGAATACGCAGTATTTT
TRBV7-8	.	.	TRBJ2-5	CASSLESRETQYF	TGTGCCAGCAGCTTAGAGAGCCGAGAGACCCAGTACTTC
TRBV3-1/TRBV3-2	.	.	TRBJ2-1	CASRDIYNEQFF	TGTGCCAGCCGGGACATCTACAATGAGCAGTTCTTC
TRBV14	.	.	TRBJ1-6	CASSLLSGTRGSPLHF	TGTGCCAGCAGCCTTCTTTCCGGGACTAGGGGTTCACCCCTCCACTTT
TRBV13	.	.	TRBJ2-5	CASSLYSNQETQYF	TGTGCCAGCAGCTTATACTCGAACCAAGAGACCCAGTACTTC
TRBV18	.	.	TRBJ1-1	CASSPTVGGFTEAFF	TGTGCCAGCTCACCCACCGTGGGGGGGTTCACTGAAGCTTTCTTT
TRBV6-1	TRBD1	.	TRBJ1-6	CASSDQTGTNSPLHF	TGTGCCAGCAGTGACCAGACAGGGACCAATTCACCCCTCCACTTT
TRBV7-9	TRBD1	.	TRBJ2-3	CASSKGAPGQGYTDTQYF	TGTGCCAGCAGCAAAGGGGCCCCGGGACAGGGATACACAGATACGCAGTATTTT
TRBV7-3	TRBD2	.	TRBJ2-3	CASSLVAGNTDTQYF	TGTGCCAGCAGCTTAGTAGCGGGAAACACAGATACGCAGTATTTT
TRBV28	.	.	TRBJ2-7	CASSSTRGEQYF	TGTGCCAGCAGTTCGACTAGAGGGGAGCAGTACTTC
TRBV4-1	.	.	TRBJ2-5	CASSQPGQRETQYF	TGCGCCAGCAGCCAGCCCGGACAGAGGGAGACCCAGTACTTC
TRBV28	.	.	TRBJ2-1	CASSSRGAAQGEQFF	TGTGCCAGCAGTTCCAGGGGGGCGGCACAAGGTGAGCAGTTCTTC
TRBV15	TRBD1	.	TRBJ2-7	CATSRGSTGSHEQYF	TGTGCCACCAGCAGAGGATCGACAGGGTCCCACGAGCAGTACTTC
TRBV5-5	.	.	TRBJ2-2	CASSSPNGQTGELFF	TGTGCCAGCAGTTCTCCTAATGGGCAAACCGGGGAGCTGTTTTTT
TRBV9	.	.	TRBJ2-1	CASSVAGTYNEQFF	TGTGCCAGCAGCGTAGCGGGAACTTACAATGAGCAGTTCTTC
TRBV28	.	.	TRBJ1-1	CASSLTTEAFF	TGTGCCAGCAGCTTGACTACTGAAGCTTTCTTT
TRBV7-3	TRBD2	.	TRBJ2-2	CASSLRTPSGIPSTGELFF	TGTGCCAGCAGCTTAAGAACCCCTAGCGGGATCCCAAGTACCGGGGAGCTGTTTTTT
TRBV7-9	.	.	TRBJ2-3	CASSVARGRADTQYF	TGTGCCAGCAGCGTAGCCAGGGGAAGGGCAGATACGCAGTATTTT
TRBV28	TRBD1	.	TRBJ2-7	CAVPGQGTREQYF	TGTGCCGTTCCGGGACAGGGTACCAGGGAGCAGTACTTC
TRBV5-4	.	.	TRBJ2-7	CASSLDRGSSYEQYF	TGTGCCAGCAGCTTGGACCGTGGGAGCTCCTACGAGCAGTACTTC
TRBV4-1	TRBD2	.	TRBJ2-7	CASSPGLAVYEQYF	TGCGCCAGCAGCCCCGGACTAGCTGTCTACGAGCAGTACTTC
TRBV6-5	.	.	TRBJ2-6	CASSRTDPGANVLTF	TGTGCCAGCAGCCGGACAGACCCTGGGGCCAACGTCCTGACTTTC
TRBV28	TRBD2	.	TRBJ2-3	CASSPGLAGGTDTQYF	TGTGCCAGCAGTCCGGGACTAGCGGGAGGGACAGATACGCAGTATTTT
TRBV4-1	TRBD1	.	TRBJ1-5	CASSVTGDGNQPQHF	TGCGCCAGCAGCGTGACAGGGGATGGCAATCAGCCCCAGCATTTT
TRBV29-1	.	.	TRBJ2-2	CSVVWGQRAGELFF	TGCAGCGTTGTGTGGGGACAACGGGCCGGGGAGCTGTTTTTT
TRBV24-1	.	.	TRBJ2-5	CATSDLGRTQGETQYF	TGTGCCACCAGTGATTTAGGGCGGACGCAGGGAGAGACCCAGTACTTC
TRBV27	TRBD2	.	TRBJ2-7	CASTPGTSGSYEQYF	TGTGCCAGCACCCCCGGGACTAGCGGGAGTTACGAGCAGTACTTC
TRBV24-1	.	.	TRBJ2-6	CATSDFGGTGANVLTF	TGTGCCACCAGTGATTTTGGGGGGACCGGGGCCAACGTCCTGACTTTC
TRBV7-3	.	.	TRBJ2-3	CASSLRDISDTQYF	TGTGCCAGCAGCCTACGGGACATCTCAGATACGCAGTATTTT
TRBV10-3	TRBD2	.	TRBJ2-7	CAISQASGSDEQYF	TGTGCCATCAGTCAAGCTAGCGGGAGCGACGAGCAGTACTTC
TRBV5-1	TRBD1	once	TRBJ1-6	CASSLEGDSHNSPLHF	TGCGCCAGCAGCTTGGAAGGGGACAGCCATAATTCACCCCTCCACTTT